This entry is about one TCR beta chain. Germline assignment: CDR1 SGHTA and CDR2 FQGNSA. This CDR3 region has 16 residues. The V end was cut by 4 bases, the J end by 6 bases, with 19 bases between. The data were obtained in a study of cytomegalovirus exposure and HLA in healthy donors. The overall study: A prior analysis found about 110 million unique TCR beta sequences from roughly 180 million T cells.

The PCR ran on 60 Vbeta and 13 Jbeta primers. TCRdb's table, derived via immunoSEQ multiplex PCR, lists solely in-frame clones and lacks some. The table has 180,000 or so clones, 82% seen once; the top ten hold less than 2%. The receptor was derived from a man aged 35-49 years in good health and CMV-seronegative. V gene TRBV7-2 combines with J gene TRBJ2-4; weak D call: TRBD1 (6 bases). The sample taken for sequencing was PBMCs. The CDR3 nucleotides read TGTGCCAGCAGCTCTGGACAGCCGGACGCCGGAAACATTCAGTACTTC. Translation: CASSSGQPDAGNIQYF.